The 21 T cell receptor beta chains given below trace back to one sample, sequenced in a study of Graves' ophthalmopathy and Graves' hyperthyroidism. TCR beta CDR3 amplification used RNA transcripts. A first-round RT-PCR used HTBI primers, followed by a second-round multiplex PCR. TCRdb ran MiXCR on the multiplex PCR reads and lists one entry per CDR3 protein. The table has about 340,000 distinct CDR3 sequences, roughly a sixth seen once. Sequencing input: peripheral blood. All receptors derive from an adult man with Graves' ophthalmopathy.

This clonotype was recorded at least ten times. The gene calls are TRBV6-5 and TRBJ1-2, with 8 bases identical to TRBD1. Germline V gene lookup returns CDR1 MNHEY and CDR2 SVGAGI. The CDR3 length is 15 residues. The V segment lost 5 bases and the J segment 4 bases; nucleotides outside the gene matches: 9. The CDR3 region is CASSQDRAFGYGYTF. The CDR3 nucleotides are TGTGCCAGCAGTCAGGACAGGGCTTTTGGCTATGGCTACACCTTC.

This clonotype has at least ten counts. The chain employs TRBV7-9 and TRBJ1-1; 7 positions agree with TRBD1. The trim removed 5 bases at V and 1 base at J, leaving 7 bases unmatched. There are 15 residues in the CDR3. The germline V gene has CDR1 SEHNR and CDR2 FQNEAQ (reference sequence). The DNA for the CDR3 is TGTGCCAGCAGCGCGACAGGGTGGGGGAACACTGAAGCTTTCTTT. It translates to CASSATGWGNTEAFF.

Many counts were recorded for this clonotype. This chain links TRBV5-1 with TRBJ1-2, with TRBD1 matching over 7 bases. Germline V gives CDR1 SGHRS, CDR2 YFSETQ. V shed 1 base and J 4 bases; nucleotides not matched to a gene: 7. The CDR3 is 15 residues long. The CDR3 sequence: CASSLREGASYGYTF. The CDR3 nucleotides read TGCGCCAGCAGCTTGCGGGAGGGGGCGAGCTATGGCTACACCTTC.

This clonotype came up many times. This sequence joins TRBV12-3 or TRBV12-4 and TRBJ2-2; no clear D gene. The CDR3 spans 12 residues. V lost 3 bases to trimming and J lost 6 bases, with 5 bases between them. The DNA of the CDR3 is TGTGCCAGCAGTTTTTCGTCCGGGGAGCTGTTTTTT. It specifies CASSFSSGELFF.

The chain joins TRBV19 to TRBJ1-5; no clear D. Per the germline V gene, CDR1 is LNHDA and CDR2 is SQIVND (reference sequence). Deletions cut 3 bases from V and 3 bases from J, with 9 bases between. This CDR3 has 14 amino acids. The CDR3 region has the DNA TGTGCCAGTAGTATCGGCAGGCACAATCAGCCCCAGCATTTT. This codes for CASSIGRHNQPQHF.

This clonotype was observed at least ten times. The chain employs TRBV9 and TRBJ1-2, with no clear D. The germline V and J ends were trimmed by 5 bases and 8 bases, with 16 bases remaining between them. Germline lookup yields CDR1 SGDLS and CDR2 YYNGEE. CDR3 length: 13 residues. The CDR3 coding sequence is TGTGCCAGCAGTGTTGACCAAGGCTGGGGCTACACCTTC. This codes for CASSVDQGWGYTF. The complete variable domain, with remaining parts taken from reference TRBV9 and TRBJ1-2, reads DSGVTQTPKHLITATGQRVTLRCSPRSGDLSVYWYQQSLDQGLQFLIQYYNGEERAKGNILERFSAQQFPDLHSELNLSSLELGDSALYFCASSVDQGWGYTFGSGTRLTVV.

This clonotype was detected many times. This chain links TRBV20-1 with TRBJ2-7; TRBD2 aligns across 7 bases. V lost 0 bases to trimming and J lost 0 bases; unmatched junction nucleotides: 5. The CDR3 consists of 15 residues. The germline CDR1 and CDR2 sequences are DFQATT and SNEGSKA (reference sequence). The DNA of the CDR3 is TGCAGTGCTAGAGATCCAGCGGGACCCTCCTACGAGCAGTACTTC. This gives the protein CSARDPAGPSYEQYF.

This clonotype was recorded at least ten times. This sequence joins TRBV25-1 and TRBJ2-6; 8 nucleotides align to TRBD1. The CDR3 runs to 20 residues. J lost 1 base, V lost 5 bases, and 16 bases had no gene match. CDR1 and CDR2 (germline): MGHDK, SYGVNS. The CDR3 region has the DNA TGTGCCAGCAGTCAATGGGACAGGAAAACGGGGGATTCTGGGGCCAACGTCCTGACTTTC. It yields the protein CASSQWDRKTGDSGANVLTF.

This clonotype was seen at least ten times. This chain connects TRBV6-1 to TRBJ1-2; D possibly corresponds to TRBD1 (5 bases). The germline V gene has CDR1 MNHNS and CDR2 SASEGT. Trimming cost V 7 bases and J 4 bases, with 13 bases left between them. The CDR3 is made up of 13 amino acids. The CDR3 here is CASTWGGAYGYTF. The CDR3 DNA follows: TGTGCCAGCACCTGGGGAGGGGCCTATGGCTACACCTTC.

This clonotype was detected many times. V usage is TRBV28 and J usage is TRBJ1-2, with 8 nucleotides matching TRBD1. The V segment lost 8 bases and the J segment 0 bases; nucleotides outside the gene matches: 8. CDR3 length equals 15 residues. Per the germline V gene, CDR1 is MDHEN and CDR2 is SYDVKM. The CDR3 DNA follows: TGTGCCAGCCGTCCCCAGACAGGGGCTAACTATGGCTACACCTTC. The encoded protein is CASRPQTGANYGYTF.

This clonotype showed up many times. The chain employs TRBV4-1 and TRBJ2-5, with D unresolved. The V gene's germline CDR1 is MGHRA and CDR2 YSYEKL. The CDR3 has 17 amino acids. Trimming removed 2 bases from V and 5 bases from J, with 21 bases in between. CDR3 nucleotide sequence: TGCGCCAGCAGCCAAAGCCGCGGTTGGCAGATTGGCGAGACCCAGTACTTC. Translation gives CASSQSRGWQIGETQYF.

This clonotype came up many times. The chain has TRBV30 and TRBJ2-1; 7 nucleotides match TRBD1. The CDR3 is made up of 10 amino acids. The germline V gene has CDR1 GTSNPN and CDR2 SVGIG (reference sequence). Trimming removed 5 bases from V and 15 bases from J; junction bases left unmatched: 7. CDR3 loop: CAWGDRVVFF. CDR3 DNA: TGTGCCTGGGGAGACAGGGTTGTGTTCTTC.

This clonotype was observed many times. The V and J genes are TRBV28 and TRBJ2-2; D not resolved. Germline CDR1 MDHEN, CDR2 SYDVKM. With 3 bases removed from V and 6 bases from J, the gap between germline ends came to 8 bases. The CDR3 sequence is 13 residues long. CDR3 sequence: CASSFPSSGELFF. The CDR3, as DNA: TGTGCCAGCAGTTTTCCTTCATCCGGGGAGCTGTTTTTT. Combining the CDR3 with reference TRBV28 and TRBJ2-2 gives the whole variable domain DVKVTQSSRYLVKRTGEKVFLECVQDMDHENMFWYRQDPGLGLRLIYFSYDVKMKEKGDIPEGYSVSREKKERFSLILESASTNQTSMYLCASSFPSSGELFFGEGSRLTVL.

The chain is built from TRBV24-1 and TRBJ2-7; D remains ambiguous. Trimming stripped 8 bases from V and 7 bases from J, with 17 bases between. The germline V gene encodes CDR1 KGHDR and CDR2 SFDVKD. The CDR3 covers 13 residues. CDR3 in DNA: TGTGCCACCACGGCGAGGCCTTGGGGTGAGCAGTACTTC. This encodes CATTARPWGEQYF.

This clonotype was recorded many times. V is TRBV30 and J is TRBJ2-2; 9 nucleotides line up with TRBD2. CDR3 size: 14 residues. Germline V gene sequence: CDR1 GTSNPN, CDR2 SVGIG (reference sequence). J lost 1 base, V lost 4 bases, and 1 base had no gene match. DNA for the CDR3: TGTGCCTGGACTAGCGGGGTGAACACCGGGGAGCTGTTTTTT. This sequence encodes CAWTSGVNTGELFF.

This clonotype was counted a few times. The chain couples TRBV18 to TRBJ2-7; 9 nucleotides line up with TRBD1. Germline CDR1 KGHSH, CDR2 LQKENI. This CDR3 is 15 amino acids long. The V and J ends lost 6 bases and 6 bases, in that order; junction bases with no gene match: 12. Here the CDR3 reads CASSYTGTGIGEQYF. Here the CDR3 DNA reads TGTGCCAGCTCTTATACCGGGACAGGGATCGGCGAGCAGTACTTC.

This clonotype was counted ten times or more. The V call is TRBV19, the J call TRBJ2-5, with TRBD2 as a possible D gene (7 bases). The CDR3 totals 14 residues. Germline-derived CDR1 and CDR2 are LNHDA and SQIVND (reference sequence). Trimming cost V 5 bases and J 4 bases, with 14 bases left between them. The CDR3 protein is CASSEIGGGETQYF. The DNA for the CDR3 is TGTGCCAGTAGTGAGATAGGGGGGGGAGAGACCCAGTACTTC.

This clonotype was seen only a few times. One junction end does not reproduce the germline sequence, and a read error may be involved. This chain links TRBV4-1 with TRBJ2-7; 10 nucleotides match TRBD1. The CDR3 loop spans 17 amino acids. The germline V gene has CDR1 MGHRA and CDR2 YSYEKL. CDR3 protein: CSSSQDLSWDRGYEQYF. For the CDR3, the DNA is TGCTCCAGCAGCCAAGATCTTTCGTGGGACAGGGGCTACGAGCAGTACTTC.

In this sample, this clonotype turned up many times. The chain employs TRBV7-3 and TRBJ2-5; 14 nucleotides align to TRBD2. The CDR3 consists of 16 residues. J lost 5 bases, V lost 5 bases, and 7 bases had no gene match. CDR1 is SGHTA, CDR2 FQGTGA, per germline. The CDR3 sequence: CASSPTGLAGAETQYF. CDR3 nucleotide sequence: TGTGCCAGCAGCCCCACGGGACTAGCGGGAGCTGAGACCCAGTACTTC.

Ten or more counts support this clonotype. This chain uses TRBV3-1 with TRBJ2-5; TRBD2 aligns across 13 bases. J gave up 5 bases and V 6 bases, and 6 bases lay outside the gene matches. CDR3 length: 15 amino acids. The germline CDR1 and CDR2 sequences are LGHDT and YNNKEL (reference sequence). The CDR3 DNA is TGTGCCAGCAGGGAGGGACTAGCGGGATTTGAGACCCAGTACTTC. Its protein is CASREGLAGFETQYF.

There are many counts of this clonotype. The chain has TRBV30 and TRBJ1-1; D call uncertain. From germline, CDR1 is GTSNPN and CDR2 SVGIG (reference sequence). Between the trimmed V and J ends, which lost 5 bases and 0 bases, there was a span of 7 bases. The CDR3 covers 12 residues. Here the CDR3 DNA reads TGTGCCTGGGGTCGATTGAACACTGAAGCTTTCTTT. This codes for CAWGRLNTEAFF. The variable domain in full, with the rest retrieved from reference TRBV30 and TRBJ1-1, is SQTIHQWPATLVQPVGSPLSLECTVEGTSNPNLYWYRQAAGRGLQLLFYSVGIGQISSEVPQNLSASRPQDRQFILSSKKLLLSDSGFYLCAWGRLNTEAFFGQGTRLTVV.